This TCR beta chain was sequenced for a study of identical twins. The germline CDR1 and CDR2 sequences are SGHTA and FQGNSA. The CDR3 loop spans 14 amino acids. Trimming removed 3 bases from V and 3 bases from J, with 12 bases in between. TCRdb re-analysed the 5' RACE reads in MiXCR, keeping a single row per CDR3 protein. The profile shows roughly 690,000 distinct CDR3 sequences, 21% of them singletons. This sample also belongs to another study, concerning T cells expressing NK-cell markers. As that study records: In several donors, these clonotypes also led the CD3+CD56-NKG2C+ fraction. Whether the expanded NKG2C+ T cell clones recognized HCMV remained unclear.

The TCR sequence derives from a woman aged 18-29 years in good health. V and J are TRBV7-2 and TRBJ2-7; unclear D gene. Sequencing used PBMCs. The CDR3 DNA follows: TGTGCCAGCAGCTTTGGGCGATCAGTCTACGAGCAGTACTTC. This sequence encodes CASSFGRSVYEQYF.